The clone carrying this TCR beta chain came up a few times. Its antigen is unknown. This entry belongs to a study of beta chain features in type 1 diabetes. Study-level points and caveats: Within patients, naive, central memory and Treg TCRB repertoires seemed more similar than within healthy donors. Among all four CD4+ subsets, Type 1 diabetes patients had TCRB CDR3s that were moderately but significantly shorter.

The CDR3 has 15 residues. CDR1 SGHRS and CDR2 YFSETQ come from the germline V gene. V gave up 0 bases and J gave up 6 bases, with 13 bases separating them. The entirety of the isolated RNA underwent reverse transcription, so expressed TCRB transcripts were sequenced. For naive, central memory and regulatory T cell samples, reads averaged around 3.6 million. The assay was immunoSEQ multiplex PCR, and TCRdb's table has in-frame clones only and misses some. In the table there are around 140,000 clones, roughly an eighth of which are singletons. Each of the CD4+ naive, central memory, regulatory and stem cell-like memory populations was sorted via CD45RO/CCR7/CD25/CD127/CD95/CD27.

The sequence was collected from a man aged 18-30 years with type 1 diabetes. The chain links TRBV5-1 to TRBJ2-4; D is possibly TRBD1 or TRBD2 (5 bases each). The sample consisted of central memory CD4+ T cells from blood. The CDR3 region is CASSLAGDAGNIQYF. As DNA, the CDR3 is TGCGCCAGCAGCTTGGCCGGGGACGCAGGAAACATTCAGTACTTC.